This T cell receptor beta chain derives from a study of T cell changes during pregnancy in multiple sclerosis. This CDR3 has 11 residues. The V end lost 10 bases, the J end lost 2 bases, and 8 bases lay between the germline ends. Germline V CDR1 and CDR2: ENHRY, SYGVKD. Method: immunoSEQ multiplex PCR; TCRdb's copy keeps in-frame clones and lacks some. The sample has around 35,000 clones, roughly 90% seen once. The genes are TRBV10-3 and TRBJ1-1; D is possibly TRBD1 (5 bases). This specimen consisted of CD8+ T cells from peripheral blood mononuclear cells, obtained after pregnancy. The TCR was taken from a female donor with multiple sclerosis, enrolled in a pregnancy study. The CDR3 spells CATTDNTEAFF. The CDR3 bases are TGTGCCACGACAGATAACACTGAAGCTTTCTTT.